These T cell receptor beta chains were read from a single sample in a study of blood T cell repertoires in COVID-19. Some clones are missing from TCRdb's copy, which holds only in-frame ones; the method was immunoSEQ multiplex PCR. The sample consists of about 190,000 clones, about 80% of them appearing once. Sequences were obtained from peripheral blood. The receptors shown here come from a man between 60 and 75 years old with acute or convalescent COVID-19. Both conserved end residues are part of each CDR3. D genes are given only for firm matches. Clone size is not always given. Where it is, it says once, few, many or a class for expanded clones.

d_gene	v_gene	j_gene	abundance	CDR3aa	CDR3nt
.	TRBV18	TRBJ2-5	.	CASSPSGRETQYF	TGTGCCAGCTCACCAAGCGGCCGAGAGACCCAGTACTTC
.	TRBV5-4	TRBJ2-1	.	CASSTGGGSYNEQFF	TGTGCCAGCAGCACTGGTGGGGGGTCCTACAATGAGCAGTTCTTC
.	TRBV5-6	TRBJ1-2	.	CASSPWTTDNYGYTF	TGTGCCAGCAGCCCTTGGACGACAGATAACTATGGCTACACCTTC
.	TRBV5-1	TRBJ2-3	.	CASSFNGEDTQYF	TGCGCCAGCAGCTTCAACGGGGAAGATACGCAGTATTTT
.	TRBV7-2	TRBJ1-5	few	CASSLPYSNQPQHF	TGTGCCAGCAGCTTACCGTATAGCAATCAGCCCCAGCATTTT
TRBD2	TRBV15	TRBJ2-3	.	CATSRVGTSYTDTQYF	TGTGCCACCAGCAGAGTGGGGACTAGCTACACAGATACGCAGTATTTT
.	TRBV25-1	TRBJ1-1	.	CASSELGAGGTEAFF	TGTGCCAGCAGTGAACTAGGGGCGGGGGGCACTGAAGCTTTCTTT
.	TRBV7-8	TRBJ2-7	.	CASSLSYEQYF	TGTGCCAGCAGCCTCAGCTACGAGCAGTACTTC
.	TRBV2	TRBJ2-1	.	CASSDDGGGDEQFF	TGTGCCAGCAGTGATGACGGCGGGGGCGATGAGCAGTTCTTC
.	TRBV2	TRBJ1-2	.	CASRGGGYGYTF	TGTGCCAGCAGGGGAGGGGGCTATGGCTACACCTTC
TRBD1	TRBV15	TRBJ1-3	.	CATSTPRGDSGNTIYF	TGTGCCACCAGTACGCCCAGGGGGGACTCTGGAAACACCATATATTTT